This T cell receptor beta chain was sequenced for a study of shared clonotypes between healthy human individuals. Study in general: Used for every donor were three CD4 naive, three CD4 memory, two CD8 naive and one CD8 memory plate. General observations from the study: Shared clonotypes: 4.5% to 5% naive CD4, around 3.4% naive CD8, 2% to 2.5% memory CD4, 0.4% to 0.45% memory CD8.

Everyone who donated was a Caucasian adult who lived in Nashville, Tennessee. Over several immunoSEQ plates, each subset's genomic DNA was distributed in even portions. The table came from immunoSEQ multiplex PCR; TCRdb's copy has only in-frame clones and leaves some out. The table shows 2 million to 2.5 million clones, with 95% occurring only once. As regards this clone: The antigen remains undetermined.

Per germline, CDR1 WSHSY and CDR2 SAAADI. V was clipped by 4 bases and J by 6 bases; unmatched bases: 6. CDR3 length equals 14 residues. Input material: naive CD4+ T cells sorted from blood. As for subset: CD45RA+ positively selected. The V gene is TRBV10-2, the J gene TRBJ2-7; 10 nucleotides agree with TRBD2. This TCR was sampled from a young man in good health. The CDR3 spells CASSVLAGVGEQYF. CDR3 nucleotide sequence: TGCGCCAGCAGTGTCCTAGCGGGGGTCGGCGAGCAGTACTTC.